These 22 T cell receptor beta chains share one sample of origin, sequenced in a study of early stage breast cancer tumors. This table comes from immunoSEQ multiplex PCR, and its TCRdb copy is limited to in-frame clones, with some not included. The sample lists about 53,000 clones, over 80% occurring once. Specimen: blood. Receptors were obtained from a person aged 70 to 85 with breast cancer.

CDR3: CASSLRSLAGNTGELFF. CDR3 nucleotides: TGTGCCAGCAGCTTAAGAAGCTTAGCGGGTAACACCGGGGAGCTGTTTTTT. The V gene is TRBV7-6, the J gene TRBJ2-2; 7 bases agree with TRBD2. Trimming cost V 2 bases and J 2 bases; bases outside gene matches: 8. Germline V gene lookup returns CDR1 SGHVS and CDR2 FNYEAQ. The CDR3 totals 17 residues.

Points on this clone: Germline and junction disagree at one end, which may indicate a read error. Here the CDR3 DNA reads TGTGCCAGCACCCTAGGAGAGGCCCAGTACTTC. This translates into CASTLGEAQYF. The V and J genes are TRBV6-6 and TRBJ2-5; D unclear. Germline CDR1 MNHNY, CDR2 SVGAGI (reference sequence). The CDR3 sequence is 11 residues long.

The chain links TRBV11-2 to TRBJ2-3; 7 bases line up with TRBD2. Germline loops: CDR1 SGHAT, CDR2 FQNNGV. V dropped 5 bases and J dropped 4; count of bases not matched to a gene: 9. The CDR3 contains 15 residues. In nucleotides, the CDR3 is TGTGCCAGCAGCATAGGACTAGGTTACGCAGATACGCAGTATTTT. Translating gives CASSIGLGYADTQYF.

This sequence joins TRBV6-4 and TRBJ2-7; 10 bases map to TRBD2. CDR1 is MRHNA and CDR2 is SNTAGT in the germline V gene. Unmatched junction bases numbered 2, after V lost 2 bases and J lost 4 bases. This CDR3 contains 14 residues. In DNA, the CDR3 is TGTGCCAGCAGTGACGGACTAGCGGAGTACGAGCAGTACTTC. This encodes CASSDGLAEYEQYF.

The chain joins TRBV7-3 to TRBJ1-1, with a tentative D call TRBD1 (6 bases). CDR1 is SGHTA, CDR2 FQGTGA, per germline. The CDR3 runs 13 residues. The V end was cut by 4 bases, the J end by 1 base, with 7 bases between. CDR3 loop: CASSSDRNTEAFF. In DNA form, the CDR3 reads TGTGCCAGCAGCTCGGACAGGAACACTGAAGCTTTCTTT.

This clone was detected only a few times. The V gene is TRBV5-1, the J gene TRBJ2-5; D ambiguous. The CDR3 consists of 13 residues. Trimming pared 0 bases from V and 7 bases from J, leaving 10 bases between. The V gene's germline CDR1 is SGHRS and CDR2 YFSETQ. The DNA of the CDR3 is TGCGCCAGCAGCTTGGGAGGTTTGTCGACCCAGTACTTC. Its protein product is CASSLGGLSTQYF.

The chain employs TRBV6-5 and TRBJ2-3; 7 bases are a match to TRBD1. The V gene's germline CDR1 is MNHEY and CDR2 SVGAGI. CDR3 length: 12 residues. V gave up 6 bases and J gave up 5 bases; unmatched junction bases: 2. CDR3: CASSPGGDTQYF. The DNA of the CDR3 is TGTGCCAGCAGCCCAGGGGGAGATACGCAGTATTTT.

The chain carries TRBV7-7 and TRBJ2-3, with no clear D. CDR1 and CDR2 from the germline V gene are SSHAT and FNYEAQ (reference sequence). V was trimmed by 2 bases and J by 0 bases, leaving 9 bases between them. The CDR3 consists of 15 residues. CDR3 loop: CASSLLGDSTDTQYF. The CDR3 DNA reads TGTGCCAGCAGCTTACTAGGAGATAGCACAGATACGCAGTATTTT.

The CDR3: CAWSVTGRGRQPQHF. CDR3 sequence (DNA): TGTGCCTGGAGTGTAACTGGCAGGGGCAGGCAGCCCCAGCATTTT. The V and J genes are TRBV30 and TRBJ1-5; maybe TRBD1 (6 bases). The CDR3 loop spans 15 amino acids. Trimming cost V 0 bases and J 7 bases, with 16 bases left between them. Germline lookup yields CDR1 GTSNPN and CDR2 SVGIG (reference sequence).

The gene calls are TRBV9 and TRBJ1-1; 8 bases align to TRBD1. J was trimmed by 6 bases and V by 3 bases; bases with no gene match: 4. Per the germline V gene, CDR1 is SGDLS and CDR2 is YYNGEE. The CDR3 has 13 residues. CDR3 in amino acids: CASSGTGSPEAFF. DNA of the CDR3: TGTGCCAGCAGCGGGACAGGGTCCCCTGAAGCTTTCTTT.

For the CDR3, the DNA is TGCAGCGTTGAAGATCGGGGAGCCTTCTTTTTT. Translated: CSVEDRGAFFF. The rearrangement uses TRBV29-1 and TRBJ1-4; D gene uncertain. CDR1 and CDR2 from the germline V gene are SQVTM and ANQGSEA. CDR3 size: 11 residues. The germline V and J ends were trimmed by 0 bases and 17 bases, with 13 bases remaining between them. The full variable domain, with the rest looked up from reference TRBV29-1 and TRBJ1-4, is SAVISQKPSRDICQRGTSLTIQCQVDSQVTMMFWYRQQPGQSLTLIATANQGSEATYESGFVIDKFPISRPNLTFSTLTVSNMSPEDSSIYLCSVEDRGAFFFGSGTQLSVL.

In its sample, this clone was seen once. The gene calls are TRBV28 and TRBJ2-5, with D possibly matching TRBD1 (6 bases). V was pared by 3 bases and J by 0 bases, with 20 bases between. Per the germline V gene, CDR1 is MDHEN and CDR2 is SYDVKM. The CDR3 sequence is 18 residues long. The CDR3 reads CASSFQTGGHKYQETQYF. CDR3 nucleotide sequence: TGTGCCAGCAGTTTTCAGACAGGCGGACACAAGTACCAAGAGACCCAGTACTTC. The complete variable domain, with remaining parts taken from reference TRBV28 and TRBJ2-5, reads DVKVTQSSRYLVKRTGEKVFLECVQDMDHENMFWYRQDPGLGLRLIYFSYDVKMKEKGDIPEGYSVSREKKERFSLILESASTNQTSMYLCASSFQTGGHKYQETQYFGPGTRLLVL.

The J gene is TRBJ1-1, the V gene TRBV30; 10 nucleotides align to TRBD1. The CDR3 runs to 15 residues. In germline, CDR1 is GTSNPN, CDR2 SVGIG (reference sequence). V dropped 4 bases and J dropped 5; count of bases not matched to a gene: 10. The CDR3, as DNA: TGTGCCTGGAACAAACGACAGGGGGCAGGGACTGAAGCTTTCTTT. This gives the protein CAWNKRQGAGTEAFF.

This clone came up once. The chain carries TRBV18 and TRBJ1-3; tentatively, D is TRBD1 (6 bases). The CDR3 has 16 amino acids. Germline V gene lookup returns CDR1 KGHSH and CDR2 LQKENI. Trimming took 6 bases from V and 4 from J, leaving 19 bases between them. The CDR3 reads CASSPSGVRTGNTIYF. The CDR3 nucleotides are TGTGCCAGCTCCCCCTCAGGGGTGAGGACAGGAAACACCATATATTTT.

CDR3 in amino acids: CAWSAGLAGLGGNNEQFF. DNA of the CDR3: TGTGCCTGGAGTGCAGGACTAGCGGGTTTGGGGGGAAACAATGAGCAGTTCTTC. V usage is TRBV30 and J usage is TRBJ2-1, with TRBD2 identical over 11 bases. Germline V gene data show CDR1 as GTSNPN and CDR2 as SVGIG (reference sequence). Unmatched junction bases numbered 13, after V lost 1 base and J lost 5 bases. This CDR3 is 18 amino acids long. The full variable domain, its missing parts supplied by reference TRBV30 and TRBJ2-1, is SQTIHQWPATLVQPVGSPLSLECTVEGTSNPNLYWYRQAAGRGLQLLFYSVGIGQISSEVPQNLSASRPQDRQFILSSKKLLLSDSGFYLCAWSAGLAGLGGNNEQFFGPGTRLTVL.

The chain uses TRBV6-6 and TRBJ1-3; 8 bases line up with TRBD1. The CDR3 is made up of 15 amino acids. Per the germline V gene, CDR1 is MNHNY and CDR2 is SVGAGI (reference sequence). After removal of 6 bases from V and 3 bases from J, the junction contained 7 bases not matched to a gene. The CDR3 DNA follows: TGTGCCAGCAGAAACCAGGGGGCCGATGGAAACACCATATATTTT. It yields the protein CASRNQGADGNTIYF.

The rearrangement links TRBV2 to TRBJ1-2, with D perhaps matching TRBD1 (6 bases). The CDR3 totals 15 residues. CDR1 and CDR2 from the germline V gene are SNHLY and FYNNEI. Between the trimmed V and J ends, which lost 1 base and 4 bases, there was a span of 13 bases. The CDR3 spells CASSEEGHVPYGYTF. The CDR3 DNA sequence: TGTGCCAGCAGTGAAGAGGGACACGTACCCTATGGCTACACCTTC.

J is TRBJ2-3 and V is TRBV6-5, with D maybe TRBD2 (6 bases). Germline V gene sequence: CDR1 MNHEY, CDR2 SVGAGI. The CDR3 covers 16 residues. V lost 1 base and J 1 base, leaving 12 bases between the germline ends. CDR3 region: CASSYYGGSGTDTQYF. The CDR3 nucleotides read TGTGCCAGCAGTTACTATGGGGGGTCAGGCACAGATACGCAGTATTTT.

The chain is built from TRBV6-6 and TRBJ2-2; 10 bases fit TRBD2. V shed 7 bases and J 7 bases; nucleotides not matched to a gene: 12. The CDR3 length is 16 residues. The germline CDR1 and CDR2 sequences are MNHNY and SVGAGI (reference sequence). As DNA, the CDR3 is TGTGCCAGCACCCGAAGAGCGGGGGGGCTCGGCGGGGAGCTGTTTTTT. This sequence encodes CASTRRAGGLGGELFF.

For the CDR3, the DNA is TGTGCCAGCAGCTTCTCGGACAGGGTCCACGAGCAGTACTTC. Residues: CASSFSDRVHEQYF. The chain joins TRBV7-9 to TRBJ2-7; 8 positions match TRBD1. The V and J ends lost 3 bases and 5 bases, in that order; junction bases with no gene match: 6. Germline V CDR1 and CDR2: SEHNR, FQNEAQ (reference sequence). The CDR3 totals 14 residues.

The rearrangement links TRBV6-4 to TRBJ2-3; 9 positions match TRBD2. CDR1 and CDR2 from the germline V gene are MRHNA and SNTAGT. The CDR3 totals 14 residues. With V trimmed by 6 bases and J by 5 bases, 6 bases remained unmatched. The CDR3 sequence is CASRTGLAGDTQYF. The CDR3 DNA reads TGTGCCAGCAGGACGGGACTAGCAGGAGATACGCAGTATTTT.

This clone has only one observation. V usage is TRBV2 and J usage is TRBJ2-3, with 11 bases fitting TRBD2. Per germline, CDR1 SNHLY and CDR2 FYNNEI. CDR3 length equals 15 residues. V was clipped by 5 bases and J by 2 bases; unmatched bases: 3. The CDR3 nucleotides are TGTGCCAGCAGTTTAGCGGGGGGGCTCACAGATACGCAGTATTTT. The encoded protein is CASSLAGGLTDTQYF.